Reported below is one T cell receptor beta chain. The antigen is unknown. The data originate from a study of blood T cells in healthy people across ages. This CDR3 region has 12 residues. V lost 2 bases to trimming and J lost 11 bases, with 12 bases between them. Germline loops: CDR1 MNHEY, CDR2 SVGAGI. Extraction yielded at least 5 micrograms of total RNA per sample. Study results and limitations: In older individuals, TCR beta diversity per million T cells was lower, falling roughly linearly with age.

Next came a second PCR, run for roughly 6 to 11 cycles, which used a sample-barcoded 5' primer along with a J-beta primer mix. TCRdb itself ran the 5' RACE reads through MiXCR, one entry per CDR3 protein. The data contain 500,000 to 600,000 distinct CDR3 sequences, roughly 28% of them singletons. The sequenced material came from blood. This TCR derives from a woman aged 70 to 79 in good health. The gene calls are TRBV6-5 and TRBJ1-1; D is uncertain. The CDR3 loop reads CASSYVGGTAFF. The CDR3, as DNA: TGTGCCAGCAGTTACGTAGGAGGTACGGCTTTCTTT.